This T cell receptor beta chain was recovered during a study of blood T cell repertoires in COVID-19. Turning to the study itself: Sites across the United States, Italy and Spain contributed samples from acute and convalescent COVID-19. The analysed material was cDNA or gDNA that came from T cells, B-cell-depleted T cells, or PBMCs.

A Seattle source enrolled patients during active infection and followed them longitudinally. Data came from immunoSEQ multiplex PCR; TCRdb stores just in-frame clones and leaves some out. The data show 450,000 or so clones, with around 90% seen just once and approximately 0.92% held by the top ten. This CDR3 spans 17 amino acids. Germline V gives CDR1 MNHNS, CDR2 SASEGT. V dropped 2 bases and J dropped 5 bases, with 21 bases sitting between them. The receptor comes from a young man with COVID-19, enrolled during active disease. The specimen was peripheral blood. The chain joins TRBV6-1 to TRBJ1-1; tentatively, D is TRBD1 (6 bases). As DNA, the CDR3 is TGTGCCAGCAGTGAAAAGAATCTCGGAAGGGGGGGAACTGAAGCTTTCTTT. It yields the protein CASSEKNLGRGGTEAFF.